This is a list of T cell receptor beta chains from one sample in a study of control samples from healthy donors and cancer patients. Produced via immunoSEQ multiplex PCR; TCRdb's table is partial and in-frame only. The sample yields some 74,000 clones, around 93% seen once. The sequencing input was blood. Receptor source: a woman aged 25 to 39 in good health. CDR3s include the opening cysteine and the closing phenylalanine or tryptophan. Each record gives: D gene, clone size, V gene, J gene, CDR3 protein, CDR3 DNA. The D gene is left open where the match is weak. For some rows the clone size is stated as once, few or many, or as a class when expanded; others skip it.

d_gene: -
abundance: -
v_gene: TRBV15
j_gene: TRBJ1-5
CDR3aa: CATSRDRGTGNQPQHF
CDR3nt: TGTGCCACCAGCAGAGATAGGGGGACGGGGAATCAGCCCCAGCATTTT

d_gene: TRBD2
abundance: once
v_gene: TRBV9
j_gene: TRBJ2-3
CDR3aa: CASNRAGEGTDTQYF
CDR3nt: TGTGCCAGCAACCGAGCGGGGGAGGGCACAGATACGCAGTATTTT

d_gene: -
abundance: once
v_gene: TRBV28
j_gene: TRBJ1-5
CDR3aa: CASSSPTRGNQPQHF
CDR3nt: TGTGCCAGCAGCTCCCCAACAAGGGGCAATCAGCCCCAGCATTTT

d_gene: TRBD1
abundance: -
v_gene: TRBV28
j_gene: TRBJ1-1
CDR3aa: CASRQDRASNTEAFF
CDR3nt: TGTGCCAGCAGACAGGACAGGGCCTCGAACACTGAAGCTTTCTTT

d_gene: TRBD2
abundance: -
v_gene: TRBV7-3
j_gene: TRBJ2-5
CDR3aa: CASRPGLAEKETQYF
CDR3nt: TGTGCCAGCAGGCCGGGACTAGCGGAGAAAGAGACCCAGTACTTC

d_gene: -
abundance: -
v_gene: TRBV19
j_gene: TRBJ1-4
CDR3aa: CASSPGEASNEKLFF
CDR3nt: TGTGCCAGTAGTCCAGGAGAGGCTTCTAATGAAAAACTGTTTTTT

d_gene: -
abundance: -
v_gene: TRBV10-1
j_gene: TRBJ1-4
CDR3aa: CASSECYRDSSCLKLFF
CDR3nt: TGCGCCAGCAGTGAGTGTTACAGGGATTCATCTTGTCTGAAACTGTTTTTT

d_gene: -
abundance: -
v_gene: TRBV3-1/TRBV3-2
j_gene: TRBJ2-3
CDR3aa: CASSRQSTDTQYF
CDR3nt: TGTGCCAGCAGCCGGCAGAGCACAGATACGCAGTATTTT

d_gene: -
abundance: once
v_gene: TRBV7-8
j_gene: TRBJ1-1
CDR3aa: CASSPRPNSNTEAFF
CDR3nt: TGTGCCAGCAGCCCTCGGCCGAACAGTAACACTGAAGCTTTCTTT

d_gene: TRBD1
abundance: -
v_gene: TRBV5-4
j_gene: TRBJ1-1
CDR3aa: CASSSRTGEAFF
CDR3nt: TGTGCCAGCAGCTCCCGGACAGGGGAAGCTTTCTTT

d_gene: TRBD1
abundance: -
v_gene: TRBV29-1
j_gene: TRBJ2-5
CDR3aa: CSVDPTGGETQYF
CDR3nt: TGCAGCGTTGATCCCACAGGGGGGGAGACCCAGTACTTC

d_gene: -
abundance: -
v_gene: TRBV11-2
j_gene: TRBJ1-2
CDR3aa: CASSSPGRQAGYTF
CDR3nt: TGTGCCAGCAGCTCCCCCGGTCGGCAGGCTGGCTACACCTTC

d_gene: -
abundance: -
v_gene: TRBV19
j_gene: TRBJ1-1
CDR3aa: CASSIKSGSEAFF
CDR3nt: TGTGCCAGTAGTATTAAGTCAGGATCTGAAGCTTTCTTT

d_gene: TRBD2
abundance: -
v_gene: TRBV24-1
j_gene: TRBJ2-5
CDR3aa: CATSDFRGGGAKTQYF
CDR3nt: TGTGCCACCAGTGATTTTCGGGGCGGGGGGGCGAAGACCCAGTACTTC

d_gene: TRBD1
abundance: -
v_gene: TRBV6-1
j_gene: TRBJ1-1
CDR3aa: CASSEYRGRNTEAFF
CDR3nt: TGTGCCAGCAGTGAATACAGGGGAAGGAACACTGAAGCTTTCTTT

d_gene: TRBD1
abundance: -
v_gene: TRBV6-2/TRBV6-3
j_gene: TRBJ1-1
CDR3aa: CASSYLTGQEFQKAFF
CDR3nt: TGTGCCAGCAGTTATCTGACGGGACAGGAGTTTCAAAAAGCTTTCTTT

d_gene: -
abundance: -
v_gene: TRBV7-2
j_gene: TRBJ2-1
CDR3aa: CASTNSMGTPYNEQFF
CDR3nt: TGTGCCAGCACAAACTCCATGGGGACACCCTACAATGAGCAGTTCTTC

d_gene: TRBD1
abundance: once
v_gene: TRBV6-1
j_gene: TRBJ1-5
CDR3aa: CASSEGTGGVQPQHF
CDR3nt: TGTGCCAGCAGTGAGGGGACAGGGGGCGTTCAGCCCCAGCATTTT

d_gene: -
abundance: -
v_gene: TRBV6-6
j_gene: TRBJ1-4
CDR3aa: CASRDGPATNEKLFF
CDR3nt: TGTGCCAGCCGAGATGGGCCCGCAACTAATGAAAAACTGTTTTTT

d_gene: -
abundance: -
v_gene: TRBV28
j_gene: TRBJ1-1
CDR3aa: CASSSRGTGLDTEAFF
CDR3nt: TGTGCCAGCAGTTCTAGAGGCACAGGTCTCGACACTGAAGCTTTCTTT

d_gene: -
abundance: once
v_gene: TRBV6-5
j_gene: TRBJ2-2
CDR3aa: CASSYPSGAGELFF
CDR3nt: TGTGCCAGCAGTTACCCATCAGGGGCCGGGGAGCTGTTTTTT

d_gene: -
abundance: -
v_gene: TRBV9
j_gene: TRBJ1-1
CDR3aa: CASSARVGSFTEAFF
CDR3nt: TGTGCCAGCAGCGCCCGGGTGGGCAGTTTTACTGAAGCTTTCTTT

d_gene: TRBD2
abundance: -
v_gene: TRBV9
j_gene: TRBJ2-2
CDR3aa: CASSVAGGTGELFF
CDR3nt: TGTGCCAGCAGCGTAGCCGGGGGGACCGGGGAGCTGTTTTTT

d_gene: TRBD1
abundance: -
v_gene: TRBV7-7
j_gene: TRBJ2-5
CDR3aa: CASSISRDRGPETQYF
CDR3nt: TGTGCTAGCAGCATTTCTCGGGACAGGGGACCGGAGACCCAGTACTTC

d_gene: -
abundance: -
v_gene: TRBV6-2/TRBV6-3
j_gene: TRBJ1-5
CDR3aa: CASSYSIGGSQPQHF
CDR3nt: TGTGCCAGCAGTTACTCGATAGGGGGTAGTCAGCCCCAGCATTTT

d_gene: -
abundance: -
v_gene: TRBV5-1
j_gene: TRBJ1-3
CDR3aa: CASRQEEAGNTIYF
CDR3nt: TGCGCCAGCAGACAGGAAGAAGCTGGAAACACCATATATTTT

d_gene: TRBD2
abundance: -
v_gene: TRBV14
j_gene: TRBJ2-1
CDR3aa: CASSLGLAAYNEQFF
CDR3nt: TGTGCCAGCAGCCTGGGACTAGCGGCCTACAATGAGCAGTTCTTC

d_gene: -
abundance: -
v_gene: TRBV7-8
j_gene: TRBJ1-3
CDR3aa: CASSPFSVASGNTIYF
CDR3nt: TGTGCCAGCAGCCCTTTTTCCGTGGCCTCTGGAAACACCATATATTTT

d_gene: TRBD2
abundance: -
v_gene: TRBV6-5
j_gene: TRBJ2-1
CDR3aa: CASSYSLAGGRNEQFF
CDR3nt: TGTGCCAGCAGTTACAGTCTAGCGGGGGGGCGGAATGAGCAGTTCTTC

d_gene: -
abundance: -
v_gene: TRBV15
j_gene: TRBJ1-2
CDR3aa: CATSRDGDRGYTF
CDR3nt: TGTGCCACCAGCAGAGATGGTGACAGAGGCTACACCTTC

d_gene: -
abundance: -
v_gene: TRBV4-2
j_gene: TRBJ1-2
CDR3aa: CASSQGAGAASPAYGYTF
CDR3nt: TGTGCCAGCAGCCAAGGAGCAGGAGCTGCGAGCCCCGCCTATGGCTACACCTTC

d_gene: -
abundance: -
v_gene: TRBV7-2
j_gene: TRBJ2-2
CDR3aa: CASSLVVGGLGGELFF
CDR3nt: TGTGCCAGCAGCTTAGTGGTCGGGGGGCTTGGCGGGGAGCTGTTTTTT

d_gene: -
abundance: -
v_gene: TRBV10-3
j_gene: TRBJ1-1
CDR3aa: CATYEEGRPYTEAFF
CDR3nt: TGTGCCACCTACGAAGAAGGGAGACCCTACACTGAAGCTTTCTTT

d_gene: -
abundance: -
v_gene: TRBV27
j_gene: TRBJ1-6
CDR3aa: CASSPPQGRFMSLHF
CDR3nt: TGTGCCAGCAGTCCCCCGCAGGGGCGGTTCATGTCCCTCCACTTT

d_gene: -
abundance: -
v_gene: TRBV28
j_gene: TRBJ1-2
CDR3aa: CASSRDSNYGYTF
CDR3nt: TGTGCCAGCAGTCGTGACAGTAACTATGGCTACACCTTC

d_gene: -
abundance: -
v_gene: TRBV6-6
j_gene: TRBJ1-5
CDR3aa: CASWEGGLQPQHF
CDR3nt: TGTGCCAGCTGGGAGGGGGGGCTTCAGCCCCAGCATTTT

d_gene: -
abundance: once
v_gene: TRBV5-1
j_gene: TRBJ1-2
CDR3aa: CASSLIGAFNYGYTF
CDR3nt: TGCGCCAGCAGCTTGATAGGGGCTTTTAACTATGGCTACACCTTC

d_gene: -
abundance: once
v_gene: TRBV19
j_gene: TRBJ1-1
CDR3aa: CASTIGDNRFGYSEAFF
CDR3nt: TGTGCCAGTACTATTGGGGACAACCGATTTGGGTACTCTGAAGCTTTCTTT

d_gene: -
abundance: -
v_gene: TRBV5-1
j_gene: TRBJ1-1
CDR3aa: CASRVENTEAFF
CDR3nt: TGCGCCAGCAGGGTCGAGAACACTGAAGCTTTCTTT

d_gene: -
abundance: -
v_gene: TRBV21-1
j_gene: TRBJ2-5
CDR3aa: CASSKPRGVAGGHSQETQYF
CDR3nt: TGTGCCAGCAGCAAACCCCGAGGGGTAGCGGGGGGGCATTCCCAAGAGACCCAGTACTTC

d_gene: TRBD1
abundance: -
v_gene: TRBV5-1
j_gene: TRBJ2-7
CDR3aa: CASRILGTGRNEQYF
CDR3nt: TGCGCCAGCAGAATTCTAGGGACAGGGCGTAACGAGCAGTACTTC

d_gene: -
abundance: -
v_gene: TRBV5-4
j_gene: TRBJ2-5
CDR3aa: CASSFQGGETQYF
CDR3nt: TGTGCCAGCAGCTTTCAGGGGGGAGAGACCCAGTACTTC

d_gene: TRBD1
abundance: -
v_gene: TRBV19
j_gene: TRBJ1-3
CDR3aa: CATHRGQGNTIYF
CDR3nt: TGTGCCACCCACAGGGGTCAGGGAAACACCATATATTTT

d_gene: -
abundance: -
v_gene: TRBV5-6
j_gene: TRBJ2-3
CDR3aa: CASSLEAGIGADTQYF
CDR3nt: TGTGCCAGCAGCTTGGAGGCAGGGATTGGCGCAGATACGCAGTATTTT

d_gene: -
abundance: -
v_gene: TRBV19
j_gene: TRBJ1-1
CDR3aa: CASSISANTEAFF
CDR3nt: TGTGCCAGTAGTATCTCAGCGAACACTGAAGCTTTCTTT

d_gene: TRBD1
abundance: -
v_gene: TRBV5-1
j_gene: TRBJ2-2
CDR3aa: CASRRTGINTGELFF
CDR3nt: TGCGCCAGCAGACGGACAGGAATTAACACCGGGGAGCTGTTTTTT

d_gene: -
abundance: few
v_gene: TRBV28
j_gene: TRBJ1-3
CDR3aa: CASTTPNTGNTIYF
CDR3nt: TGTGCCAGCACCACGCCTAACACTGGAAACACCATATATTTT

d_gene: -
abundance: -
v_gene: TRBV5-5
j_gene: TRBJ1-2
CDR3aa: CASSEVGQGRNGYTF
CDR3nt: TGTGCCAGCAGCGAAGTCGGGCAGGGAAGGAACGGCTACACCTTC

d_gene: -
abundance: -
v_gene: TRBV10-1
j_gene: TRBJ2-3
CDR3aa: CASSDPPEADTQYF
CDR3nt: TGCGCCAGCAGTGACCCCCCGGAGGCAGATACGCAGTATTTT

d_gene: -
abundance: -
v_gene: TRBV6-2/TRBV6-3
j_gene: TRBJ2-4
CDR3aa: CASSSTEDIQYF
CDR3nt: TGTGCCAGCAGTTCGACCGAGGACATTCAGTACTTC

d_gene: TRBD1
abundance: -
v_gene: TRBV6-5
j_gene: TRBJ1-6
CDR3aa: CASSQSTGAWSPLHF
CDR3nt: TGTGCCAGCAGTCAATCGACAGGGGCATGGTCACCCCTCCACTTT

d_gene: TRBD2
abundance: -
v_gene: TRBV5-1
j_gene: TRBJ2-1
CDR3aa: CASSSGLARWEQFF
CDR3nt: TGCGCCAGCAGCTCCGGACTAGCTCGATGGGAGCAGTTCTTC

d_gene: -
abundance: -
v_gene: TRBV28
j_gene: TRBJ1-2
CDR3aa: CASRSRETVIHYGYTF
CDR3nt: TGTGCCAGCAGGTCCCGTGAGACAGTAATCCACTATGGCTACACCTTC

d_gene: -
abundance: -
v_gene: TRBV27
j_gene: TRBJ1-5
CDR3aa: CASSSALGDQPQHF
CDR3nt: TGTGCCAGCAGTTCCGCTCTGGGGGATCAGCCCCAGCATTTT

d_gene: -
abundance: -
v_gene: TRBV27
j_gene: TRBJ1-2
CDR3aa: CASSLGQGLNYGYTF
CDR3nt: TGTGCCAGCAGTTTAGGGCAGGGACTTAACTATGGCTACACCTTC

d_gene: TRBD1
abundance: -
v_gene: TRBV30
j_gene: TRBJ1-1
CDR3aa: CAWTPGQGNTEAFF
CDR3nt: TGTGCCTGGACTCCGGGACAGGGGAACACTGAAGCTTTCTTT

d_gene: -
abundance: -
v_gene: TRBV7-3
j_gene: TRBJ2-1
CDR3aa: CASSSQGTEQFF
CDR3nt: TGTGCCAGCAGCTCACAGGGTACTGAGCAGTTCTTC

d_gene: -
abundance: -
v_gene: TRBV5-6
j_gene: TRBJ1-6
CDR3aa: CASSFNVDSPLHF
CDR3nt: TGTGCCAGCAGCTTCAATGTAGATTCACCCCTCCACTTT

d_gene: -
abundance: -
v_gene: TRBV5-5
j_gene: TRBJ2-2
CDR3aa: CASSLTGTMGSTGELFF
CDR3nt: TGTGCCAGCAGCTTAACCGGGACGATGGGGAGTACCGGGGAGCTGTTTTTT